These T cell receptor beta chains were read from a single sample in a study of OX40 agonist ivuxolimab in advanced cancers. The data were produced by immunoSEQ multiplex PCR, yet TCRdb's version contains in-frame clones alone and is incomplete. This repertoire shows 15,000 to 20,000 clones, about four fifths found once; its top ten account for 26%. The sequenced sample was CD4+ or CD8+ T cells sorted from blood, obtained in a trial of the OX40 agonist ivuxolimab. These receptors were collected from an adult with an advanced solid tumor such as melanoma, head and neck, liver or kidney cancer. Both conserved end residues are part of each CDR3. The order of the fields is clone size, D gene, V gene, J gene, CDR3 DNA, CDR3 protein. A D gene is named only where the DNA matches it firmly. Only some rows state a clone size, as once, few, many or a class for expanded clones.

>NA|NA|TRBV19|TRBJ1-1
TGTGCCAGTAGTATGTACAGCGCTAACACTGAAGCTTTCTTT
CASSMYSANTEAFF
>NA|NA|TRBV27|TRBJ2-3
TGTGCCAGCTCCGGGGCGAACGCAGATACGCAGTATTTT
CASSGANADTQYF
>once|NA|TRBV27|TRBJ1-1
TGTGCCAGCAGCCCCGGGACGGCGAACACTGAAGCTTTCTTT
CASSPGTANTEAFF
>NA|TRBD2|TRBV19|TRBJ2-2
TGTGCCAGTAGGGGAGGGGCCGGGGAGCTGTTTTTT
CASRGGAGELFF
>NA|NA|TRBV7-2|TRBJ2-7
TGTGCCAGCAGCTTAGCAGAAGGGATTCTTAACGAGCAGTACTTC
CASSLAEGILNEQYF
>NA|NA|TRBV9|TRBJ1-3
TGTGCCAGCAGCGTAGTGGAGAACTCTGGAAACACCATATATTTT
CASSVVENSGNTIYF
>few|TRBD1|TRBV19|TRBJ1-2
TGTGCCAGTAGTATGGACAGGGGTAGAGGCTACACCTTC
CASSMDRGRGYTF
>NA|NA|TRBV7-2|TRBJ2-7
TGTGCCAGCAGCGACCGCTACGAGCAGTACTTC
CASSDRYEQYF
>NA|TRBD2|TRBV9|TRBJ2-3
TGTGCCAGCAGCGTAGCTGGGACTAGCGCAGATACGCAGTATTTT
CASSVAGTSADTQYF
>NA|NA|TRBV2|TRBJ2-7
TGTGCCAAAAACCGGGTGGGCGGCGAGCAGTACTTC
CAKNRVGGEQYF
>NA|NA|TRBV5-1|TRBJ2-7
TGCGCCAGCAGCTTGGGACAGGCCCTCTCCTACGAGCAGTACTTC
CASSLGQALSYEQYF
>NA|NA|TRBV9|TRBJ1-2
TGTGCCAGCAGCGTAGGCGCCGGGACGGTCTATGGCTACACCTTC
CASSVGAGTVYGYTF
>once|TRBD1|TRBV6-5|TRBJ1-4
TGTGCCAGCAGTTACTCGTCAGGGGGCCACGAAAAACTGTTTTTT
CASSYSSGGHEKLFF
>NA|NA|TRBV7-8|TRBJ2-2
TGTGCCAGCAGCCATGGGAACACCGGGGAGCTGTTTTTT
CASSHGNTGELFF
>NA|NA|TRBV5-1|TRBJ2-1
TGCGCCAGCACGAGCATCTCTAATGAGCAGTTCTTC
CASTSISNEQFF
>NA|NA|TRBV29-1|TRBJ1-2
TGCAGCGTTGAAGCCCCGGTTGGCTATGGCTACACCTTC
CSVEAPVGYGYTF
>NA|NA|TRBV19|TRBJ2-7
TGTGCCAGTAGTGGGGTCTCCTACGAGCAGTACTTC
CASSGVSYEQYF
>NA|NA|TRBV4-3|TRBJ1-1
TGCGCCAGCAGCCAAGATAGGGATTACACTGAAGCTTTCTTT
CASSQDRDYTEAFF
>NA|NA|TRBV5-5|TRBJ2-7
TGTGCCAGCAGCTTGCCCCCCTCCTACGAGCAGTACTTC
CASSLPPSYEQYF
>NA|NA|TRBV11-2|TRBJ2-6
TGTGCCAGCAGCTTAGGGCACTCTGGGGCCAACGTCCTGACTTTC
CASSLGHSGANVLTF
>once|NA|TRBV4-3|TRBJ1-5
TGCGCCAGCAGCCAAGATGACGGGGTTAATCAGCCCCAGCATTTT
CASSQDDGVNQPQHF
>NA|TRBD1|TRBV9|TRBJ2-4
TGTGCCAGCAGCGCCTACTGGACAGGCGTAAAAAACATTCAGTACTTC
CASSAYWTGVKNIQYF
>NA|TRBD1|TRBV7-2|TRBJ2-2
TGTGCCAGCAGCTCCCACCGGACAGGGTTCGCCGGGGAGCTGTTTTTT
CASSSHRTGFAGELFF
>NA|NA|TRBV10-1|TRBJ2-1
TGCGCCAGCAGTGGAACGGGAGACTCCCATGAGCAGTTCTTC
CASSGTGDSHEQFF
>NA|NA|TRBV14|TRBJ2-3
TGTGCCAGCAGCCAAGTACCGGGGGCGATCACAGATACGCAGTATTTT
CASSQVPGAITDTQYF
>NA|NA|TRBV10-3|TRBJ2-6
TGTGCCACGCTATCCGGGGCCAACGTCCTGACTTTC
CATLSGANVLTF
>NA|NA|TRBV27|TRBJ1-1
TGTGCCAGCAGTTTTATCGGGGGGACTTGGAACACTGAAGCTTTCTTT
CASSFIGGTWNTEAFF
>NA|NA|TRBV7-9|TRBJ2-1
TGTGCCAGCAGCTTTTCCCCGATGAGTGAGCAGTTCTTC
CASSFSPMSEQFF
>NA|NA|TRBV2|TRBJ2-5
TGTGCCAGCAGTGAGAAGGGGGGCGTTTGGGAGACCCAGTACTTC
CASSEKGGVWETQYF